The 11 T cell receptor beta chains in this list originate from one sample, sequenced in a study of tissue T cells after allogeneic stem cell transplantation. Using immunoSEQ multiplex PCR, the repertoire was profiled, and TCRdb retains in-frame clones only, with some absent. The sample records tens of thousands of clones, approximately 70% being singletons. The sequencing sample was made of sorted cells pooled from one or two spleens. The receptor set was obtained from a pool of C57BL/6 mice in good health.

As concerns this clone: Any gene name here is a mouse gene name. The read finishes 1 residue shy of the CDR3 end, and the germline J gene is used to complete it. This sequence joins TRBV5 and TRBJ2-4; no firm D call. Germline assignment: CDR1 LGHNA and CDR2 YNLKQL (reference sequence). The ends were cut back, 0 bases at V and 0 bases at J, with 4 bases in the middle. This CDR3 is built from 14 residues. The CDR3: CASSQDNSQNTLYF. CDR3 DNA (partial): TGTGCCAGCAGCCAAGATAATAGTCAAAACACCTTGTAC.

In regard to this clone: These gene names are mouse names. Read data end 1 residue before the CDR3 end; the end is taken from the germline J gene. J is TRBJ2-7 and V is TRBV3; 11 positions agree with TRBD2. V dropped 5 bases and J dropped 4; count of bases not matched to a gene: 4. The CDR3 sequence is 14 residues long. The germline V gene has CDR1 SNHLY and CDR2 FYNGKV (reference sequence). The sequenced CDR3 bases are TGTGCCAGCAGCCGCGGGACTGGGGGATATGAACAGTAC. It encodes CASSRGTGGYEQY. The complete CDR3 protein is CASSRGTGGYEQYF.

In regard to this clone: Gene names denote mouse genes. Sequencing ends 1 residue short of the CDR3 end; the germline J gene provides the rest. The chain uses TRBV13-3 and TRBJ1-3; D not certain. The CDR3 runs 14 residues. V gave up 1 base and J gave up 4 bases, with 9 bases separating them. Germline values: CDR1 NNHDY, CDR2 SYVADS. The CDR3 spells CASSDPGKGNTLYF. The sequenced part of the CDR3 DNA is TGTGCCAGCAGTGATCCGGGGAAGGGAAATACGCTCTAT.

A note on this clone: The gene symbols are mouse symbols. The CDR3 goes on 1 residue after the read ends, and that part is filled in from the germline J gene. The genes are TRBV5 and TRBJ2-4; possibly TRBD1 for D (6 bases). The CDR3 spans 14 residues. Trimming took 0 bases from V and 4 from J, leaving 8 bases between them. Germline values: CDR1 LGHNA, CDR2 YNLKQL (reference sequence). The CDR3 DNA, read in part, is TGTGCCAGCAGCCAAGAAGGACAGAAAAACACCTTGTAC. This translates into CASSQEGQKNTLY. The CDR3 in full is CASSQEGQKNTLYF.

Regarding this clone: Mouse germline and gene names are used. The read terminates 1 residue ahead of where the CDR3 ends, so the germline J gene completes it. The genes are TRBV31 and TRBJ2-1; TRBD1 or TRBD2 may be the D gene (5 bases each). The CDR3 is 11 amino acids. V was clipped by 8 bases and J by 1 base, with 6 bases between them. Germline-derived CDR1 and CDR2 are GKSSPN and SITVG. The CDR3 DNA, read in part, is TGTGCCCGGGACAACTATGCTGAGCAGTTC. Its translation is CARDNYAEQF. The whole CDR3 protein is CARDNYAEQFF.

For this clone: Any gene name here is a mouse gene name. The CDR3 is cut off 1 residue early in the read; its end comes from the germline J gene. Other DNA sequences from this sample encode an identical CDR3 as well. The chain joins TRBV20 to TRBJ2-1; TRBD1 matches 7 bases. CDR1 is GFQATS and CDR2 is STVNSAI in the germline V gene. The V and J ends lost 0 bases and 7 bases, in that order; junction bases with no gene match: 3. The CDR3 loop spans 13 amino acids. The covered CDR3 bases are TGTGGTGCTAGGGACAGGGGGAGAGCTGAGCAGTTC. Amino acid sequence: CGARDRGRAEQF. The full CDR3 protein is CGARDRGRAEQFF.

About this clone itself: Genes and germline are mouse. The read ends 1 residue shy of where the CDR3 ends; the end is completed using the germline J gene. This sequence joins TRBV13-2 and TRBJ2-3; TRBD2 matches at 8 bases. CDR1 and CDR2 from the germline V gene are NNHNN and SYGAGS (reference sequence). The V segment lost 3 bases and the J segment 5 bases; nucleotides outside the gene matches: 8. This CDR3 contains 15 residues. CDR3 residues: CASGALTGGGETLYF. The covered CDR3 bases are TGTGCCAGCGGTGCCTTAACTGGGGGCGGAGAAACGCTGTAT.

About this clone: Gene names and germline match the mouse. The read comes to an end 1 residue before the CDR3 does, leaving the germline J gene to fill in the end. V usage is TRBV2 and J usage is TRBJ1-1; TRBD1 might be the D (5 bases). Trimming removed 3 bases from V and 4 bases from J, with 12 bases in between. Per the germline V gene, CDR1 is LGHNA and CDR2 is YSYQKL. The CDR3 runs 14 residues. The CDR3 sequence is CASSQTGGSTEVFF. The covered CDR3 bases are TGTGCCAGCAGCCAGACGGGGGGAAGCACAGAAGTCTTC.

As regards this clone: Each gene name is a mouse one. The read stops 1 residue short of the end of the CDR3; the missing end is completed from the germline J gene. This chain connects TRBV4 to TRBJ2-7, with 12 bases that match TRBD2. This CDR3 spans 15 amino acids. Germline V gives CDR1 LGHDT, CDR2 YNNKQL (reference sequence). J was trimmed by 0 bases and V by 5 bases; bases with no gene match: 2. The CDR3 loop reads CASSQDWGGSYEQYF. The CDR3 DNA, read in part, is TGTGCCAGCAGCCAGGACTGGGGGGGCTCCTATGAACAGTAC.

Comment on this clone: Gene names are the mouse ones. The CDR3 end is not reached by the read, which stops 1 residue before it; the germline J gene fills it in. The rearrangement links TRBV15 to TRBJ2-7; D not certain. CDR1 and CDR2 from the germline V gene are SGHND and FRSKSL. The V gene lost 0 bases and the J gene lost 6 bases, with 3 bases spanning the gap. The CDR3 is made up of 11 amino acids. The sequenced part of the CDR3 DNA is TGTGCCAGCAGTTTAGCGGTTGAACAGTAC. Its translation: CASSLAVEQY. The CDR3 in its entirety is CASSLAVEQYF.

About this clone itself: The gene symbols are mouse symbols. The read gets to within 1 residue of the CDR3 end, and the germline J gene fills in the rest. The chain uses TRBV4 and TRBJ1-5; D not resolved. There are 14 residues in the CDR3. The germline V gene encodes CDR1 LGHDT and CDR2 YNNKQL (reference sequence). Trimming took 5 bases from V and 3 from J, leaving 11 bases between them. The covered CDR3 bases are TGTGCCAGCAGCCCCAGGTGGGGCAACCAGGCTCCGCTT. Translation gives CASSPRWGNQAPL. The CDR3 in full is CASSPRWGNQAPLF.